The clone carrying this T cell receptor beta chain was picked up many times. What it binds is unknown. This record belongs to a study of naive and memory T cell subsets. Study-level points and caveats: Naive repertoires, especially CD8, held a few larger clonotypes, possibly memory cells re-expressing CD45RA.

Both TRBC1 and TRBC2 were covered by a beta constant-region primer of two equimolar oligonucleotides. Nested alpha and beta constant-region primers with the SP2 primer drove four PCR rounds on ligated cDNA. TCRdb recomputed calls from the UMI-ligation and nested PCR reads with MiXCR, one row per CDR3 protein. Here the sample spans roughly 99,000 distinct CDR3 sequences, around 11% being singletons. CDR3 length: 13 amino acids. Between the trimmed V and J ends, which lost 2 bases and 1 base, there was a span of 6 bases. The chain joins TRBV12-3 or TRBV12-4 to TRBJ2-7; D ambiguous. This TCR was sampled from a human donor in good health. Sequencing used naive CD4+ T cells from blood. The CDR3 spells CASSLRQSYEQYF. DNA of the CDR3: TGTGCCAGCAGTTTACGGCAGTCCTACGAGCAGTACTTC.